A single sample gave rise to the 30 T cell receptor beta chains below, sequenced in a study of regulatory and conventional T cells in RAG deficiency. Blood CD4+ CD25-low CD127-high conventional T cells supplied the genomic DNA template. Data came from immunoSEQ multiplex PCR; TCRdb stores just in-frame clones and leaves some out. The data hold over 9,500 clones, with roughly 93% observed a single time. The data also belong to a second study, concerning regulatory T cells. That investigation notes: The PCR used 52 TRBV and 13 TRBJ primers.

Sequencing was carried out using CD4+ effector T cells sorted from blood. The receptors come from a human donor in good health.

This clone was seen only once. The rearrangement joins TRBV11-2 to TRBJ2-7, with 8 bases lining up with TRBD2. The germline V gene has CDR1 SGHAT and CDR2 FQNNGV. The CDR3 sequence is 16 residues long. V dropped 5 bases and J dropped 2; count of bases not matched to a gene: 11. The chain's CDR3 is CASSPRGSGTPYEQYF. CDR3 DNA: TGTGCCAGCAGCCCCCGGGGTAGCGGGACACCCTACGAGCAGTACTTC. Full variable domain (outside the CDR3, taken from reference TRBV11-2 and TRBJ2-7): EAGVAQSPRYKIIEKRQSVAFWCNPISGHATLYWYQQILGQGPKLLIQFQNNGVVDDSQLPKDRFSAERLKGVDSTLKIQPAKLEDSAVYLCASSPRGSGTPYEQYFGPGTRLTVT.

The J gene is TRBJ2-2, the V gene TRBV6-5; 8 bases fit TRBD1. The CDR3 sequence is 14 residues long. Germline CDR1 is MNHEY and CDR2 is SVGAGI. V shed 6 bases, J shed 5 bases, and the junction held 5 bases outside the gene matches. This CDR3 is CASRPRGRTGELFF. Written as DNA, the CDR3 is TGTGCCAGCAGACCCAGGGGGCGAACCGGGGAGCTGTTTTTT.

The chain has TRBV5-4 and TRBJ1-1, with TRBD1 matching over 8 bases. V gave up 1 base and J gave up 6 bases; unmatched junction bases: 8. The CDR3 is 15 amino acids. Germline CDR1 is SGHNT and CDR2 is YYREEE (reference sequence). The CDR3 loop is CASSLKTGGFSEAFF. DNA for the CDR3: TGTGCCAGCAGCTTGAAAACAGGGGGTTTCTCTGAAGCTTTCTTT.

This rearrangement joins TRBV2 to TRBJ2-7; 8 positions agree with TRBD1. The CDR3 is 15 residues long. Unmatched junction bases numbered 12, after V lost 11 bases and J lost 0 bases. In germline, CDR1 is SNHLY, CDR2 FYNNEI. The CDR3 sequence: CAGQIDRGYSYEQYF. CDR3 DNA: TGTGCCGGACAAATTGACAGGGGATACTCCTACGAGCAGTACTTC.

This chain uses TRBV6-6 with TRBJ1-3, with D tentatively TRBD1 (5 bases). V was trimmed by 3 bases and J by 0 bases, leaving 6 bases between them. CDR1 MNHNY and CDR2 SVGAGI come from the germline V gene (reference sequence). The CDR3 covers 14 residues. CDR3 DNA sequence: TGTGCCAGCAGTTATGGGGGCTCTGGAAACACCATATATTTT. Translated, it gives CASSYGGSGNTIYF.

The rearrangement uses TRBV14 and TRBJ2-3; D remains ambiguous. This CDR3 comprises 12 residues. Germline values: CDR1 SGHDN, CDR2 FVKESK. V was trimmed by 1 base and J by 10 bases, leaving 9 bases between them. The CDR3 region has the DNA TGTGCCAGCAGCCAAGGAGTTGGTGCGCAGTATTTT. This gives the protein CASSQGVGAQYF.

V and J are TRBV6-1 and TRBJ1-6; D is perhaps TRBD1 (6 bases). The CDR3 runs 13 residues. V lost 8 bases to trimming and J lost 7 bases, with 12 bases between them. Germline V gene lookup returns CDR1 MNHNS and CDR2 SASEGT. This CDR3 is CASRTAGNSPLHF. The DNA of the CDR3 is TGTGCCAGCCGGACAGCGGGGAATTCACCCCTCCACTTT.

CDR3 sequence (DNA): TGTGCCAGCAGTTCACTCGGGACTAGCGGGAATGAGCAGTTCTTC. This translates into CASSSLGTSGNEQFF. The rearrangement links TRBV6-6 to TRBJ2-1; 12 nucleotides line up with TRBD2. CDR1 and CDR2 (germline): MNHNY, SVGAGI (reference sequence). With 4 bases clipped from V and 7 bases from J, the junction kept 5 bases outside the gene matches. The CDR3 is made up of 15 amino acids.

This chain uses TRBV5-1 with TRBJ1-1; D remains ambiguous. Per germline, CDR1 SGHRS and CDR2 YFSETQ. V was trimmed by 1 base and J by 6 bases, leaving 10 bases between them. The CDR3 has 13 amino acids. The chain's CDR3 is CASSLREASEAFF. CDR3 DNA sequence: TGCGCCAGCAGCTTGCGCGAAGCCTCTGAAGCTTTCTTT. Complete variable domain (other parts from reference TRBV5-1 and TRBJ1-1): KAGVTQTPRYLIKTRGQQVTLSCSPISGHRSVSWYQQTPGQGLQFLFEYFSETQRNKGNFPGRFSGRQFSNSRSEMNVSTLELGDSALYLCASSLREASEAFFGQGTRLTVV.

The chain is built from TRBV11-3 and TRBJ2-5; tentative D call: TRBD1 (5 bases). There are 13 residues in the CDR3. The V end lost 3 bases, the J end lost 2 bases, and 7 bases lay between the germline ends. Germline V gene sequence: CDR1 SGHNT, CDR2 YENEEA. This CDR3 is CASSFRAQETQYF. The CDR3 DNA follows: TGTGCCAGCAGCTTCAGGGCTCAAGAGACCCAGTACTTC.

The chain joins TRBV14 to TRBJ2-7; 10 bases align to TRBD2. Germline lookup yields CDR1 SGHDN and CDR2 FVKESK. J was trimmed by 3 bases and V by 1 base; bases with no gene match: 3. The CDR3 consists of 15 residues. CDR3 bases: TGTGCCAGCAGCCAAGCACTAGCGGGGCTCTACGAGCAGTACTTC. Amino acids: CASSQALAGLYEQYF. The full variable domain, its missing parts supplied by reference TRBV14 and TRBJ2-7, is EAGVTQFPSHSVIEKGQTVTLRCDPISGHDNLYWYRRVMGKEIKFLLHFVKESKQDESGMPNNRFLAERTGGTYSTLKVQPAELEDSGVYFCASSQALAGLYEQYFGPGTRLTVT.

CDR3 amino acids: CASGLVLGSYSNQPQHF. CDR3 DNA sequence: TGTGCTAGTGGTTTGGTACTAGGCAGTTATAGCAATCAGCCCCAGCATTTT. The chain has TRBV12-5 and TRBJ1-5, with D unclear. The CDR3 consists of 17 residues. V shed 0 bases and J shed 0 bases, with 12 bases lying between them. CDR1 LGHNT and CDR2 FRNRAP come from the germline V gene.

This chain links TRBV18 with TRBJ1-3; TRBD1 matches at 7 bases. Germline V CDR1 and CDR2: KGHSH, LQKENI. The CDR3 has 15 residues. V shed 3 bases, J shed 1 base, and the junction held 3 bases outside the gene matches. CDR3 amino acids: CASSPKQGSGNTIYF. Here the CDR3 DNA reads TGTGCCAGCTCACCTAAACAGGGGTCTGGAAACACCATATATTTT.

V is TRBV27 and J is TRBJ2-5; tentatively, D is TRBD1 or TRBD2 (5 bases each). This CDR3 has 16 residues. The V gene's germline CDR1 is MNHEY and CDR2 SMNVEV (reference sequence). Between the trimmed V and J ends, which lost 6 bases and 4 bases, there was a span of 21 bases. CDR3: CASSAIGDRARETQYF. The CDR3 coding sequence is TGTGCCAGCAGCGCGATAGGGGACCGGGCCAGAGAGACCCAGTACTTC.

The chain combines TRBV5-1 with TRBJ2-1; D may be TRBD1 (6 bases). The V gene lost 0 bases and the J gene lost 0 bases, with 10 bases spanning the gap. The germline V gene has CDR1 SGHRS and CDR2 YFSETQ. This CDR3 spans 16 amino acids. CDR3 in amino acids: CASSLEGVSSYNEQFF. The CDR3 coding sequence is TGCGCCAGCAGCTTGGAGGGGGTGAGCTCCTACAATGAGCAGTTCTTC.

This chain joins TRBV5-6 and TRBJ1-6; 7 bases align to TRBD1. The CDR3 consists of 16 residues. The V segment lost 0 bases and the J segment 2 bases; nucleotides outside the gene matches: 2. CDR1 and CDR2 (germline): SGHDT, YYEEEE. The CDR3 sequence: CASSLDRGTYNSPLHF. In nucleotides, the CDR3 is TGTGCCAGCAGCTTGGACAGGGGAACCTATAATTCACCCCTCCACTTT.

The sample holds one count of this clone. The chain carries TRBV9 and TRBJ2-6; TRBD1 might be the D (5 bases). Trimming removed 0 bases at V and 2 bases at J, with 9 bases between. Germline CDR1 is SGDLS and CDR2 is YYNGEE. The CDR3 loop spans 16 amino acids. The CDR3 is CASSVAAGTGANVLTF. The CDR3 nucleotides are TGTGCCAGCAGCGTAGCAGCAGGGACTGGGGCCAACGTCCTGACTTTC. The variable domain in full, with the rest retrieved from reference TRBV9 and TRBJ2-6, is DSGVTQTPKHLITATGQRVTLRCSPRSGDLSVYWYQQSLDQGLQFLIQYYNGEERAKGNILERFSAQQFPDLHSELNLSSLELGDSALYFCASSVAAGTGANVLTFGAGSRLTVL.

The V and J genes are TRBV30 and TRBJ1-5, with 7 bases matching TRBD1. The length of the CDR3 is 14 residues. V was clipped by 0 bases and J by 6 bases; unmatched bases: 5. Germline CDR1 reads GTSNPN; CDR2 reads SVGIG (reference sequence). Here the CDR3 DNA reads TGTGCCTGGAGTGTACGACAGGGAGTTCAGCCCCAGCATTTT. Translating it yields CAWSVRQGVQPQHF.

The chain carries TRBV9 and TRBJ2-7, with a tentative D call TRBD2 (7 bases). From germline, CDR1 is SGDLS and CDR2 YYNGEE. This CDR3 has 15 residues. Deletions cut 7 bases from V and 0 bases from J, with 17 bases between. CDR3 sequence reads: CASAPGGRSSYEQYF. CDR3 nucleotides: TGTGCCAGCGCTCCCGGGGGGCGCAGCTCCTACGAGCAGTACTTC.

This chain links TRBV5-1 with TRBJ1-1; unclear D gene. This CDR3 contains 13 residues. Germline CDR1 is SGHRS and CDR2 is YFSETQ. The V gene lost 1 base and the J gene lost 1 base, with 5 bases spanning the gap. Here the CDR3 DNA reads TGCGCCAGCAGCTTGTCACAGAACACTGAAGCTTTCTTT. This sequence encodes CASSLSQNTEAFF. Supplemented by reference TRBV5-1 and TRBJ1-1, the full variable domain reads KAGVTQTPRYLIKTRGQQVTLSCSPISGHRSVSWYQQTPGQGLQFLFEYFSETQRNKGNFPGRFSGRQFSNSRSEMNVSTLELGDSALYLCASSLSQNTEAFFGQGTRLTVV.

J is TRBJ2-5 and V is TRBV5-1; 11 bases fit TRBD2. The CDR3 consists of 15 residues. Trimming cost V 1 base and J 4 bases; bases outside gene matches: 3. Germline CDR1 SGHRS, CDR2 YFSETQ. CDR3 sequence reads: CASSLRLAGGETQYF. For the CDR3, the DNA is TGCGCCAGCAGCTTGCGGCTAGCGGGGGGAGAGACCCAGTACTTC.

The J gene is TRBJ2-1, the V gene TRBV15; 7 bases agree with TRBD2. The CDR3 is 16 residues long. V gave up 3 bases and J gave up 7 bases; unmatched junction bases: 12. Germline V gene data show CDR1 as LNHNV and CDR2 as YYDKDF (reference sequence). The CDR3 DNA follows: TGTGCCACCAGCAGTGATTGGGGAGGGCTTATAAATGAGCAGTTCTTC. This translates into CATSSDWGGLINEQFF.

This clone is a singleton in its sample. V gene TRBV19 combines with J gene TRBJ1-5, with a weak D call TRBD1 (5 bases). Between the trimmed V and J ends, which lost 6 bases and 10 bases, there was a span of 19 bases. Germline V gives CDR1 LNHDA, CDR2 SQIVND (reference sequence). CDR3 length: 14 residues. The CDR3 sequence is CASSPDRLGLPQHF. CDR3 DNA sequence: TGTGCCAGTAGCCCAGACAGACTAGGCCTTCCCCAGCATTTT.

This chain joins TRBV11-2 and TRBJ1-5; D is unclear. V was clipped by 1 base and J by 5 bases, with 6 bases between them. Germline CDR1 is SGHAT and CDR2 is FQNNGV. The CDR3 totals 13 residues. The CDR3 sequence is CASSLGRDQPQHF. Written as DNA, the CDR3 is TGTGCCAGCAGCTTAGGTCGAGATCAGCCCCAGCATTTT.

This chain links TRBV7-9 with TRBJ2-3; a weak D match, TRBD1 (5 bases). The CDR3 has 13 amino acids. Germline V gene sequence: CDR1 SEHNR, CDR2 FQNEAQ (reference sequence). V was pared by 5 bases and J by 3 bases, with 9 bases between. The CDR3 DNA sequence: TGTGCCAGCAGCCCGAAGGGGACAGATACGCAGTATTTT. The encoded protein is CASSPKGTDTQYF.

V gene TRBV18 combines with J gene TRBJ1-1; the D is unclear. Germline V gene data show CDR1 as KGHSH and CDR2 as LQKENI. V lost 6 bases, J lost 0 bases, and 8 bases lay in between. CDR3 size: 13 residues. The CDR3 sequence: CASSPGLNTEAFF. CDR3 nucleotide sequence: TGTGCCAGCTCCCCAGGATTGAACACTGAAGCTTTCTTT. The whole variable domain, filled in from reference TRBV18 and TRBJ1-1, reads NAGVMQNPRHLVRRRGQEARLRCSPMKGHSHVYWYRQLPEEGLKFMVYLQKENIIDESGMPKERFSAEFPKEGPSILRIQQVVRGDSAAYFCASSPGLNTEAFFGQGTRLTVV.

The chain couples TRBV29-1 to TRBJ1-1, with TRBD1 matching 10 bases. Germline CDR1 and CDR2: SQVTM and ANQGSEA. This CDR3 is built from 13 residues. V was clipped by 6 bases and J by 4 bases; unmatched bases: 5. The CDR3 region is CSVPGTGATEAFF. The CDR3 DNA follows: TGCAGCGTACCCGGGACAGGGGCCACTGAAGCTTTCTTT.

The chain is built from TRBV7-3 and TRBJ2-7; 9 bases agree with TRBD2. After removal of 5 bases from V and 5 bases from J, the junction contained 7 bases not matched to a gene. The CDR3 consists of 14 residues. In germline, CDR1 is SGHTA, CDR2 FQGTGA. CDR3 coding DNA: TGTGCCAGCAGCCCTCTGGGACTAGCCAACGAGCAGTACTTC. This codes for CASSPLGLANEQYF.

The rearrangement uses TRBV6-1 and TRBJ1-2, with unresolved D. Per the germline V gene, CDR1 is MNHNS and CDR2 is SASEGT. Trimming left V 5 bases short and J 4 bases short, with 11 bases between. CDR3 length: 13 amino acids. Here the CDR3 DNA reads TGTGCCAGCAGTCAAACACGACCCTATGGCTACACCTTC. Translation gives CASSQTRPYGYTF.

The gene calls are TRBV7-2 and TRBJ2-1; 10 bases line up with TRBD2. Losses at the gene ends were 5 bases for V and 7 bases for J; bases not matched to a gene: 11. This CDR3 has 16 amino acids. Germline assignment: CDR1 SGHTA and CDR2 FQGNSA. The CDR3 DNA reads TGTGCCAGCAGCCCACCACTAGCGGGAAGGGGTAATGAGCAGTTCTTC. Protein sequence: CASSPPLAGRGNEQFF.